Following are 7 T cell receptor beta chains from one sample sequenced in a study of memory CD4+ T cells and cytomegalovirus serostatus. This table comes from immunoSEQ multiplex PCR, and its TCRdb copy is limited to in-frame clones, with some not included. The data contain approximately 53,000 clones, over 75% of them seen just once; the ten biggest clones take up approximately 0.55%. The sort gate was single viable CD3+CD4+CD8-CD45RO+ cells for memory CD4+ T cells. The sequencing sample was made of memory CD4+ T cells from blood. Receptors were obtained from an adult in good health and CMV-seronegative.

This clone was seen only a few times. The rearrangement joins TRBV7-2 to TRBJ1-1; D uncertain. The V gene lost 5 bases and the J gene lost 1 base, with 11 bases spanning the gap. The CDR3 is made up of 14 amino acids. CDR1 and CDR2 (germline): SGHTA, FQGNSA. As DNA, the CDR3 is TGTGCCAGCAGCACGGCCACGGGGAACACTGAAGCTTTCTTT. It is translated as CASSTATGNTEAFF.

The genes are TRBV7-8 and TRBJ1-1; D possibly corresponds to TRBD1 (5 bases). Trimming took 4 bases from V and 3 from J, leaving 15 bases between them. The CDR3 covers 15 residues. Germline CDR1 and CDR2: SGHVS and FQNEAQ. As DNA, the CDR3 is TGTGCCAGCAGCTCCCCCTCTGGGGGTCACACTGAAGCTTTCTTT. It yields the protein CASSSPSGGHTEAFF. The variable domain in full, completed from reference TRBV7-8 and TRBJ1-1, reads GAGVSQSPRYKVAKRGQDVALRCDPISGHVSLFWYQQALGQGPEFLTYFQNEAQLDKSGLPSDRFFAERPEGSVSTLKIQRTQQEDSAVYLCASSSPSGGHTEAFFGQGTRLTVV.

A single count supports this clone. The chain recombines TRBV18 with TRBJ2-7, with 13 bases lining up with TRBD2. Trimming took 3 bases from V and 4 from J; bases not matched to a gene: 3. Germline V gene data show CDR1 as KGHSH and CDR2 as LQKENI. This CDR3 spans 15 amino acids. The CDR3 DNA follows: TGTGCCAGCTCACCGACTAGCGGGGGGACTTACGAGCAGTACTTC. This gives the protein CASSPTSGGTYEQYF.

The CDR3 nucleotides are TGTGCCAGCAGCGTAGAGGCTCAGCCCAATAACTATGGCTACACCTTC. Its protein is CASSVEAQPNNYGYTF. The chain couples TRBV9 to TRBJ1-2; D not resolved. CDR3 size: 16 residues. The V end was cut by 0 bases, the J end by 1 base, with 13 bases between. CDR1 and CDR2 from the germline V gene are SGDLS and YYNGEE. The full variable domain, rest sourced from reference TRBV9 and TRBJ1-2, is DSGVTQTPKHLITATGQRVTLRCSPRSGDLSVYWYQQSLDQGLQFLIQYYNGEERAKGNILERFSAQQFPDLHSELNLSSLELGDSALYFCASSVEAQPNNYGYTFGSGTRLTVV.

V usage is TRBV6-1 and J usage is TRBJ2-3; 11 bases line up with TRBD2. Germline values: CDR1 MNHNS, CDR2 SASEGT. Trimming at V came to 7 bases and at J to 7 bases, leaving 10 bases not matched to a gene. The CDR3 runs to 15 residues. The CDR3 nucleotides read TGTGCCAGCACAACGGGTAGCGGGGGGGCAAATACGCAGTATTTT. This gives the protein CASTTGSGGANTQYF.

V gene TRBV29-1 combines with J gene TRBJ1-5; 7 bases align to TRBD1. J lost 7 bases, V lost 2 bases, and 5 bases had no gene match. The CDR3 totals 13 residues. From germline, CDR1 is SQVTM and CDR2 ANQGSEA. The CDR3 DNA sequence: TGCAGCGTTGAACAAGGAGGGGGCCAGCCCCAGCATTTT. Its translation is CSVEQGGGQPQHF.

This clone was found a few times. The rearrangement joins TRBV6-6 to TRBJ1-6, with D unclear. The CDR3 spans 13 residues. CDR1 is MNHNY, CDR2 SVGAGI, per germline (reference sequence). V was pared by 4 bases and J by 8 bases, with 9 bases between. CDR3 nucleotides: TGTGCCAGCAGTTTCAGGAGTGATTCACCCCTCCACTTT. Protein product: CASSFRSDSPLHF.